This TCR beta chain emerged from a study of CD8 T cells in Susac syndrome. Reverse transcription of about 0.5 to 1 ug RNA was carried out with random hexamers. Amplification of TCR beta CDR3 spanned 54 Vbeta and 13 Jbeta via immunoSEQ multiplex PCR. One entry per CDR3 protein, called by TCRdb with MiXCR from the immunoSEQ multiplex PCR reads. The sample lists tens of thousands of distinct CDR3 sequences; 93% were seen once. Germline-derived CDR1 and CDR2 are SGHTA and FQGNSA. J was trimmed by 0 bases and V by 3 bases; bases with no gene match: 4. CDR3 length: 16 amino acids. The authors sequenced TCR beta from blood CD8+ and CD4+ T cells.

This receptor was identified in a human donor with Susac syndrome. J is TRBJ2-2 and V is TRBV7-2, with TRBD1 matching over 7 bases. Sequencing was carried out using CD4+ T cells from PBMCs. The CDR3 here is CASSFQGVANTGELFF. The CDR3 DNA reads TGTGCCAGCAGCTTCCAGGGGGTGGCGAACACCGGGGAGCTGTTTTTT.